Listed below are T cell receptor beta chains from one sample, sequenced in a study of control samples from healthy donors and cancer patients. TCRdb keeps only in-frame clones here, not all; method: immunoSEQ multiplex PCR. Among 150,000 or so clones listed, 94% were seen once. The material sequenced was blood. The source is a man in his forties in good health. The CDR3 runs from the conserved cysteine through the conserved F or W. Each record gives: V gene, CDR3 protein.

TRBV3-1/TRBV3-2 CASSHPDRAVQETQYF
TRBV28 CASSPGTGPGGYTF
TRBV3-1/TRBV3-2 CASSQTIYGYTF
TRBV27 CASKPWGLALYNEQFF
TRBV6-6 CASSYSTLDGYTF
TRBV21-1 CASSRGSVNTEAFF
TRBV6-8 CASSLGQPQHF
TRBV6-5 CASSSATGNTEAFF
TRBV3-1/TRBV3-2 CASSHYRGQETQYF
TRBV28 CASTSGTASNQPQHF
TRBV7-5 CVRSPRGVPGSEQYF
TRBV9 CASRGHYFNYGYTF
TRBV27 CASSLNSANTEAFF
TRBV18 CASSLTTRGGEQFF
TRBV27 CASSLFAELFETQYF
TRBV19 CASSRTGGADYGYTF
TRBV6-5 CASSYARGGYEQYF
TRBV24-1 CATQAGGGEQYF
TRBV15 CATSRRGQEDGNTIYF
TRBV5-1 CASSLAGATNEKLFF
TRBV27 CASSLKWRIGGRGDNEQFF
TRBV28 CASSSGSGGAAEQFF
TRBV9 CASSGQGRPTDTQYF
TRBV19 CASSMGTGNLNEQFF
TRBV2 CASSDDRNAPLGYTEAFF
TRBV5-1 CASSVTSGGAGEQFF